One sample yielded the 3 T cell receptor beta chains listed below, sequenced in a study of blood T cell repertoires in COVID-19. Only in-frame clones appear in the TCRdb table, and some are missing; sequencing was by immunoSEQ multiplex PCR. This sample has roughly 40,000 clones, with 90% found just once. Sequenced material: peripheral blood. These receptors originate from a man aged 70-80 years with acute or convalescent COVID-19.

The DNA for the CDR3 is TGTGCCAGCAGTTACCCGACCTGGGACAACGGTGGTTATGGCTACACCTTC. Translated, it gives CASSYPTWDNGGYGYTF. The rearrangement uses TRBV6-2 or TRBV6-3 and TRBJ1-2; D perhaps matches TRBD1 (6 bases). The CDR3 runs 17 residues. Trimming left V 2 bases short and J 5 bases short, with 21 bases between. Looked up from germline, CDR1 is MNHEY and CDR2 is SVGEGT.

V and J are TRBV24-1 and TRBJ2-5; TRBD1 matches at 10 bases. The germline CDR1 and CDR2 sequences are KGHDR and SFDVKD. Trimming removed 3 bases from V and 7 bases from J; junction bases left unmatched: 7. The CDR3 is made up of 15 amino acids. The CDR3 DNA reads TGTGCCACCAGTGATCACGGACAGGGGGTGGGGACCCAGTACTTC. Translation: CATSDHGQGVGTQYF.

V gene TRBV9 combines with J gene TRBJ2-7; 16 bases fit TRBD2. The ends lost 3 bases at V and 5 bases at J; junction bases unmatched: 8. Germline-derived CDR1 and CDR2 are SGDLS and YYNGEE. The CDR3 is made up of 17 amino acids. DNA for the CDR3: TGTGCCAGCAGCGCAACGGGACTAGCGGGAGGGTTGGACGAGCAGTACTTC. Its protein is CASSATGLAGGLDEQYF.